This T cell receptor (beta chain) was retrieved from a study of blood T cells in healthy people across ages. The study's findings and limits: Diversity figures derived from one million T cells were judged to underestimate the true value.

Per sample, a minimum of 6 million PBMCs were isolated. Every sample gave at least 5.5 micrograms of total RNA when it was extracted. The junction had 5 bases not matched to a gene; V was cut back by 2 bases and J by 10 bases. CDR1 is SQVTM, CDR2 ANQGSEA, per germline. This CDR3 has 12 residues. A sample-barcoded 5' primer and a J-beta primer mix were used in a second PCR of roughly 6 to 11 cycles. MiXCR, applied by TCRdb to the 5' RACE reads, yields one record per CDR3 protein. The sample carries a few hundred thousand distinct CDR3 sequences, about 26% recorded once. This clonotype was counted between two and nine times. What it recognizes is unknown.

The chain carries TRBV29-1 and TRBJ1-2, with 9 bases lining up with TRBD1. This clonotype was obtained from a woman in her seventies in good health. The sample was blood. CDR3 sequence: CSVERTGVDYTF. The CDR3 DNA reads TGCAGCGTTGAAAGGACAGGGGTTGACTACACCTTC.